These 23 T cell receptor beta chains came from one sample sequenced in a study of human CD4 T cells and Enterobacteriaceae. All CD4+ cells other than CD45RA+CCR7+CD95- naive cells were sorted as memory, over 95% pure. The method was immunoSEQ multiplex PCR; TCRdb's version includes in-frame clones alone and lacks a portion of them. This table has about 25,000 clones, roughly 80% appearing once. Sequenced input: memory CD4+ T cells from blood. These receptors were obtained from a human donor in good health.

The rearrangement links TRBV19 to TRBJ1-5; tentatively, D is TRBD1 (5 bases). The CDR3 is 15 amino acids. CDR1 is LNHDA and CDR2 is SQIVND in the germline V gene (reference sequence). Deletions cut 7 bases from V and 1 base from J, with 14 bases between. The CDR3 sequence is CASNFLTASNQPQHF. The CDR3, as DNA: TGTGCCAGTAACTTCCTGACAGCGAGCAATCAGCCCCAGCATTTT.

The table lists this clone with a few counts. The V gene is TRBV18, the J gene TRBJ2-1; TRBD1 is a possible D gene (6 bases). V lost 3 bases, J lost 0 bases, and 15 bases lay in between. The CDR3 spans 17 residues. Germline loops: CDR1 KGHSH, CDR2 LQKENI. The CDR3 DNA reads TGTGCCAGCTCACCGATAAGACAGGCGAGCTCCTACAATGAGCAGTTCTTC. Its protein product is CASSPIRQASSYNEQFF.

CDR3 nucleotides: TGTGCCAGCTCTAGGTGGCGATTCAATCAGCCCCAGCATTTT. This translates into CASSRWRFNQPQHF. V is TRBV27 and J is TRBJ1-5, with D hard to call. The CDR3 is 14 residues long. The ends were cut back, 8 bases at V and 3 bases at J, with 14 bases in the middle. Germline CDR1 MNHEY, CDR2 SMNVEV (reference sequence).

In this sample, this clone is medium-sized (0.01 to 0.1%). This chain's CDR3 is CASRTDSSYEQYF. The DNA for the CDR3 is TGTGCCAGCAGGACGGATTCTTCCTACGAGCAGTACTTC. This rearrangement joins TRBV11-2 to TRBJ2-7, with no clear D. This CDR3 has 13 amino acids. The germline V and J ends were trimmed by 6 bases and 1 base, with 10 bases remaining between them. Germline V gives CDR1 SGHAT, CDR2 FQNNGV.

The chain uses TRBV20-1 and TRBJ1-1; possibly TRBD1 for D (5 bases). The length of the CDR3 is 11 residues. CDR1 is DFQATT, CDR2 SNEGSKA, per germline (reference sequence). The CDR3 reads CSWPGTIEAFF. The CDR3 nucleotides are TGCAGCTGGCCCGGGACCATTGAAGCTTTCTTT.

This sequence joins TRBV6-5 and TRBJ1-2; the match to TRBD1 covers 9 bases. With V trimmed by 5 bases and J by 8 bases, 6 bases remained unmatched. CDR1 is MNHEY, CDR2 SVGAGI, per germline. CDR3 length: 13 amino acids. CDR3 sequence: CASSPQDRGGYTF. The CDR3 DNA reads as TGTGCCAGCAGTCCCCAGGACAGGGGAGGCTACACCTTC.

The V and J genes are TRBV10-2 and TRBJ1-2; D might be TRBD1 (6 bases). The CDR3 totals 14 residues. Trimming removed 0 bases at V and 3 bases at J, with 8 bases between. Germline V lookup: CDR1 WSHSY, CDR2 SAAADI. Here the CDR3 reads CASSESQGHYGYTF. CDR3 sequence (DNA): TGCGCCAGCAGTGAGTCTCAGGGGCACTATGGCTACACCTTC.

The chain combines TRBV19 with TRBJ2-5; D may match TRBD1 or TRBD2 (5 bases each). The V gene's germline CDR1 is LNHDA and CDR2 SQIVND (reference sequence). V was clipped by 1 base and J by 4 bases, with 7 bases between them. CDR3 length: 13 residues. The CDR3 coding sequence is TGTGCCAGTAGTATAGGGGGGAGAGAGACCCAGTACTTC. The encoded protein is CASSIGGRETQYF.

The CDR3 bases are TGTGCCTGGAGTGTGGGTATAGATCAGCCCCAGCATTTT. It translates to CAWSVGIDQPQHF. This chain connects TRBV30 to TRBJ1-5, with no clear D. The CDR3 is made up of 13 amino acids. CDR1 and CDR2 (germline): GTSNPN, SVGIG (reference sequence). Deletions cut 0 bases from V and 5 bases from J, with 8 bases between.

This sequence joins TRBV7-2 and TRBJ2-1, with 7 positions matching TRBD2. The germline gives CDR1 SGHTA, CDR2 FQGNSA. There are 13 residues in the CDR3. Unmatched junction bases numbered 2, after V lost 0 bases and J lost 9 bases. CDR3 in DNA: TGTGCCAGCAGCTTAGCGTCGGGGGGTGAGCAGTTCTTC. It codes for CASSLASGGEQFF.

The chain links TRBV4-1 to TRBJ1-4; 7 nucleotides line up with TRBD1. CDR1 is MGHRA, CDR2 YSYEKL, per germline. V lost 4 bases to trimming and J lost 3 bases; unmatched junction nucleotides: 8. This CDR3 is built from 16 residues. The CDR3 nucleotides read TGCGCCAGCAGCCTTCAGCCGGACAGGTCTAATGAAAAACTGTTTTTT. The encoded protein is CASSLQPDRSNEKLFF.

This chain connects TRBV5-1 to TRBJ2-3; D gene ambiguous. Germline V lookup: CDR1 SGHRS, CDR2 YFSETQ. Trimming took off 4 bases at V and 6 bases at J, with 9 bases between the two ends. The length of the CDR3 is 12 residues. As DNA, the CDR3 is TGCGCCAGCAGCCCCCCGGAGGATACGCAGTATTTT. Translation gives CASSPPEDTQYF.

The chain links TRBV6-5 to TRBJ2-5, with D tentatively TRBD2 (6 bases). The CDR3 contains 16 residues. V lost 1 base to trimming and J lost 2 bases, with 14 bases between them. The germline CDR1 and CDR2 sequences are MNHEY and SVGAGI. The CDR3 here is CASSYLGLDVQETQYF. DNA for the CDR3: TGTGCCAGCAGTTACTTGGGACTCGACGTACAAGAGACCCAGTACTTC.

This clone was counted between two and nine times. The chain is built from TRBV15 and TRBJ1-2; 8 nucleotides line up with TRBD1. The germline CDR1 and CDR2 sequences are LNHNV and YYDKDF (reference sequence). CDR3 length: 13 amino acids. V lost 3 bases and J lost 7; bases outside the gene matches: 4. The CDR3 region is CATSSRTGTGYTF. The CDR3 DNA reads as TGTGCCACCAGCAGTCGGACAGGGACTGGCTACACCTTC.

The CDR3 spells CASSSPGGEGTEAFF. The CDR3 DNA follows: TGTGCCAGCAGTTCGCCGGGAGGGGAAGGTACTGAAGCTTTCTTT. This chain links TRBV28 with TRBJ1-1; the D gene is possibly TRBD1 (5 bases). Trimming cost V 4 bases and J 5 bases, with 17 bases left between them. The germline gives CDR1 MDHEN, CDR2 SYDVKM. The CDR3 loop spans 15 amino acids.

V usage is TRBV19 and J usage is TRBJ2-7, with D perhaps matching TRBD2 (6 bases). The V end was cut by 3 bases, the J end by 2 bases, with 11 bases between. This CDR3 comprises 14 residues. Per the germline V gene, CDR1 is LNHDA and CDR2 is SQIVND (reference sequence). The CDR3 DNA follows: TGTGCCAGTAGTATCGGAGGGGCCACCTACGAGCAGTACTTC. Protein: CASSIGGATYEQYF.

This sequence joins TRBV19 and TRBJ1-5; the D is unclear. The V and J ends lost 3 bases and 6 bases respectively, with 12 bases between them. Looked up from germline, CDR1 is LNHDA and CDR2 is SQIVND (reference sequence). There are 14 residues in the CDR3. The CDR3 here is CASSMSSGFQPQHF. CDR3 DNA sequence: TGTGCCAGTAGTATGAGTAGTGGTTTTCAGCCCCAGCATTTT.

This clone is a singleton in its sample. The chain carries TRBV9 and TRBJ2-7, with D tentatively TRBD2 (6 bases). Germline loops: CDR1 SGDLS, CDR2 YYNGEE. Trimming cost V 0 bases and J 4 bases, with 11 bases left between them. This CDR3 contains 14 residues. This CDR3 reads CASSVGGTAYEQYF. The DNA for the CDR3 is TGTGCCAGCAGCGTAGGCGGGACGGCTTACGAGCAGTACTTC.

V is TRBV5-6 and J is TRBJ1-1, with D hard to call. Between the trimmed V and J ends, which lost 5 bases and 6 bases, there was a span of 14 bases. Per the germline V gene, CDR1 is SGHDT and CDR2 is YYEEEE. CDR3 length equals 13 residues. The CDR3 here is CASRTSGGSEAFF. DNA of the CDR3: TGTGCCAGCAGGACGTCTGGCGGCTCTGAAGCTTTCTTT.

The chain recombines TRBV30 with TRBJ1-6, with D unclear. This CDR3 is built from 15 residues. The germline V and J ends were trimmed by 2 bases and 7 bases, with 15 bases remaining between them. The germline V gene encodes CDR1 GTSNPN and CDR2 SVGIG (reference sequence). Written as DNA, the CDR3 is TGTGCCTGGAGTTTGGAGGGAGGTGCGAATTCACCCCTCCACTTT. Translating gives CAWSLEGGANSPLHF. Based on the CDR3 plus reference TRBV30 and TRBJ1-6, the full variable domain is SQTIHQWPATLVQPVGSPLSLECTVEGTSNPNLYWYRQAAGRGLQLLFYSVGIGQISSEVPQNLSASRPQDRQFILSSKKLLLSDSGFYLCAWSLEGGANSPLHFGNGTRLTVT.

This chain connects TRBV19 to TRBJ1-1; tentatively, D is TRBD1 (5 bases). Germline lookup yields CDR1 LNHDA and CDR2 SQIVND (reference sequence). Between the trimmed V and J ends, which lost 5 bases and 3 bases, there was a span of 16 bases. The CDR3 loop spans 15 amino acids. In DNA form, the CDR3 reads TGTGCCAGTAGTGGGGGAATAGTAGGCGACACTGAAGCTTTCTTT. It yields the protein CASSGGIVGDTEAFF.

This CDR3 is CASSQQPNYEQYF. The CDR3 bases are TGCGCCAGCAGCCAACAACCGAACTACGAGCAGTACTTC. The chain uses TRBV5-1 and TRBJ2-7; D remains ambiguous. The CDR3 extends over 13 amino acids. The V gene's germline CDR1 is SGHRS and CDR2 YFSETQ. V gave up 4 bases and J gave up 3 bases, with 11 bases separating them.

The chain employs TRBV18 and TRBJ2-5, with D perhaps being TRBD1 or TRBD2 (5 bases each). In germline, CDR1 is KGHSH, CDR2 LQKENI. This CDR3 has 13 residues. The V and J ends lost 2 bases and 4 bases respectively, with 8 bases between them. This chain's CDR3 is CASSPNGGETQYF. The CDR3 bases are TGTGCCAGCTCACCAAATGGGGGAGAGACCCAGTACTTC. The whole variable domain, remainder taken from reference TRBV18 and TRBJ2-5, is NAGVMQNPRHLVRRRGQEARLRCSPMKGHSHVYWYRQLPEEGLKFMVYLQKENIIDESGMPKERFSAEFPKEGPSILRIQQVVRGDSAAYFCASSPNGGETQYFGPGTRLLVL.